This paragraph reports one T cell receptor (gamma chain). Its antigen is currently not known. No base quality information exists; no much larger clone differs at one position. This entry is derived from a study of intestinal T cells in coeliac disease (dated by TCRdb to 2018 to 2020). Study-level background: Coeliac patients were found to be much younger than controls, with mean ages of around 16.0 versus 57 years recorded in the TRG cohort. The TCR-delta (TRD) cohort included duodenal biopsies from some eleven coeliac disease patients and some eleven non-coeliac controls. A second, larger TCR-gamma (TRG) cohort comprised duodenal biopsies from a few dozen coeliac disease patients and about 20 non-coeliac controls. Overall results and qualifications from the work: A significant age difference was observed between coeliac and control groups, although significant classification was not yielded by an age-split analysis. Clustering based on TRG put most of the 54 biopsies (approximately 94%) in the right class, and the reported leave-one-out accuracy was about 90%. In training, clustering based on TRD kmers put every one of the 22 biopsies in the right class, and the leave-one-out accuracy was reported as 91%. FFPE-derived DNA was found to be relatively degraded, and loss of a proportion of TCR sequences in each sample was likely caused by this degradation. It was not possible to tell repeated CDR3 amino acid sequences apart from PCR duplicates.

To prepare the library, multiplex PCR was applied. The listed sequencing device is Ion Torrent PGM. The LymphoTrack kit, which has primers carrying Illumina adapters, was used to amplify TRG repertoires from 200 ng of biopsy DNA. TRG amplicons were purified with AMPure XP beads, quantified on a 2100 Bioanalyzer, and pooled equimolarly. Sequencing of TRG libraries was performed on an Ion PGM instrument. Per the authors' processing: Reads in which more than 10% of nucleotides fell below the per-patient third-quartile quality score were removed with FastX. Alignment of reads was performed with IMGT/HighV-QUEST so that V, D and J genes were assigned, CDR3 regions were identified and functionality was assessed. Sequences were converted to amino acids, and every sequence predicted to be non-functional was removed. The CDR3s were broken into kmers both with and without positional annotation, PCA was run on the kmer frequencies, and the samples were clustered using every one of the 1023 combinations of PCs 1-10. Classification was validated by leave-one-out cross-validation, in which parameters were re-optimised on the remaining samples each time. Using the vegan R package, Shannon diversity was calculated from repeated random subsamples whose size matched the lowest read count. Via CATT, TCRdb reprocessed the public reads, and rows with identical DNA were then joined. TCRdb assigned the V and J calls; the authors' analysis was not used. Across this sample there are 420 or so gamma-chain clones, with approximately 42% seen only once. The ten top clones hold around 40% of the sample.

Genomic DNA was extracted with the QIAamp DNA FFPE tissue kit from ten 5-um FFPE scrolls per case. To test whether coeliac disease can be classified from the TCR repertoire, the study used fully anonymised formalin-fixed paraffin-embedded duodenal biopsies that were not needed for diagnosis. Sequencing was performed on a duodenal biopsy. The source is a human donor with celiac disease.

The sequenced DNA is TGTGCTGCGTGGGATTGCCCAACTGGTTGGTTCAAGATATTT. Its product reads: CAAWDCPTGWFKIF. The rearranged chain carries TRGV10 and TRGJP1. TRGV10 is marked as an open reading frame, function uncertain. Here V drops 8 bases and J drops 5 bases, and the junction holds 9 bases not matched to any gene. The CDR3 runs 14 residues from the cysteine to the phenylalanine. The DNA shown is the 42-base CDR3, in frame from base 1.